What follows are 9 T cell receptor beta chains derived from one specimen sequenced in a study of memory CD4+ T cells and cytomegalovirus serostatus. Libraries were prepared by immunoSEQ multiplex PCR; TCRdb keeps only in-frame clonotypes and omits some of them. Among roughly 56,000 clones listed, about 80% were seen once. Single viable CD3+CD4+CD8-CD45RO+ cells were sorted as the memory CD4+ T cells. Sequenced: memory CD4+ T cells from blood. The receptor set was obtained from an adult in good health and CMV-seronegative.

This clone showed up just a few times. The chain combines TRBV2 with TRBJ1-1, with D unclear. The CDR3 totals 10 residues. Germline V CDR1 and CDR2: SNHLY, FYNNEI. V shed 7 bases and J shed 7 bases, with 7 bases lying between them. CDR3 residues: CASTLYEAFF. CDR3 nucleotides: TGTGCCAGCACTCTCTATGAAGCTTTCTTT.

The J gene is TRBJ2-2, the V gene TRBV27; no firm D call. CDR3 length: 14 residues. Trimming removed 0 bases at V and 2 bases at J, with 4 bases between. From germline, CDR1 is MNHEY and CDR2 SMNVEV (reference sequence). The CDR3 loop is CASSLSPNTGELFF. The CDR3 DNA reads TGTGCCAGCAGTTTATCTCCTAACACCGGGGAGCTGTTTTTT.

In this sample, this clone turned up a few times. As DNA, the CDR3 is TGTGCCTGGAGTGGGACAGGGAACTATGGCTACACCTTC. The encoded protein is CAWSGTGNYGYTF. The J gene is TRBJ1-2, the V gene TRBV30; 8 positions match TRBD1. CDR1 and CDR2 (germline): GTSNPN, SVGIG (reference sequence). The CDR3 contains 13 residues. J gave up 2 bases and V 1 base, and 0 bases lay outside the gene matches.

CDR3 loop: CSAINTGELFF. CDR3 sequence (DNA): TGCAGTGCTATAAACACCGGGGAGCTGTTTTTT. This chain links TRBV20-1 with TRBJ2-2; D is unresolved. The CDR3 runs 11 residues. V gave up 4 bases and J gave up 2 bases, with 2 bases separating them. Germline V CDR1 and CDR2: DFQATT, SNEGSKA (reference sequence).

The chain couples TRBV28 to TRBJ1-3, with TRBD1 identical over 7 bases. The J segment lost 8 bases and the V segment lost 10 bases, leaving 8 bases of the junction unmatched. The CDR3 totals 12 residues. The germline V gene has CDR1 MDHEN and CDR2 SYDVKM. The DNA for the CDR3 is TGTGCCACCCGACAGGGAGTAGACACCATATATTTT. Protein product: CATRQGVDTIYF.

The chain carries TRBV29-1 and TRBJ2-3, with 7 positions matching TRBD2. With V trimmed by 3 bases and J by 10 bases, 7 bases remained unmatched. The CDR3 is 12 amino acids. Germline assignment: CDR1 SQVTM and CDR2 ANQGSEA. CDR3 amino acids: CSVEDGGLAQYF. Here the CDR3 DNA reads TGCAGCGTTGAGGACGGGGGGTTGGCGCAGTATTTT.

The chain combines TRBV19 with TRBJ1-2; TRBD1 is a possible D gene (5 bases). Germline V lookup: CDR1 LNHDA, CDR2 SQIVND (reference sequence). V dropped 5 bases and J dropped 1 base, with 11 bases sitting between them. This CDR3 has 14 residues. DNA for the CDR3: TGTGCCAGTAGTCAGGGATTCGGTAACTATGGCTACACCTTC. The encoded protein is CASSQGFGNYGYTF.

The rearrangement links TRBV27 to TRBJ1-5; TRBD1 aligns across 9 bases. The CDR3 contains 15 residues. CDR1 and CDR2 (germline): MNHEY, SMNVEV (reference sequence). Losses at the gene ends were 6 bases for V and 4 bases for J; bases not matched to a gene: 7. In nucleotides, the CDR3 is TGTGCCAGCAGCAGCGACAGGGGGAGGAATCAGCCCCAGCATTTT. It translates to CASSSDRGRNQPQHF.

The CDR3: CAGGQGGYGNTIYF. The DNA of the CDR3 is TGTGCCGGGGGACAGGGGGGTTACGGAAACACCATATATTTT. This chain connects TRBV30 to TRBJ1-3; TRBD1 matches 11 bases. CDR1 and CDR2 (germline): GTSNPN, SVGIG (reference sequence). V lost 8 bases, J lost 4 bases, and 7 bases stayed unmatched. CDR3 length equals 14 residues.